This passage covers 22 T cell receptor beta chains from one sample sequenced in a study of control samples from healthy donors and cancer patients. Data came from immunoSEQ multiplex PCR; TCRdb stores just in-frame clones and leaves some out. This sample has 94,000 or so clones; approximately 84% occur once, and the top ten carry roughly 39%. The sample taken for sequencing was PBMCs. These TCRs come from a man between 65 and 85 years old with lung cancer.

The chain joins TRBV7-9 to TRBJ1-2, with TRBD1 as a possible D gene (6 bases). CDR3 size: 15 residues. Trimming shortened V by 4 bases and J by 5 bases, and 17 bases separated the two germline ends. The V gene's germline CDR1 is SEHNR and CDR2 FQNEAQ (reference sequence). DNA for the CDR3: TGTGCCAGCAGCTCCCTGATTGGGGACACTTATGGCTACACCTTC. Encoded protein: CASSSLIGDTYGYTF.

This clone has a single count. The chain couples TRBV4-2 to TRBJ1-3; 7 bases match TRBD1. CDR1 and CDR2 (germline): LGHNA, YNFKEQ. The CDR3 loop spans 19 amino acids. V trimming: 0 bases; J trimming: 6 bases; junction bases outside the gene matches: 17. The CDR3 nucleotides read TGTGCCAGCAGCCAAGATTCACTGACAGGGTGGTCTCGAGAAAACACCATATATTTT. Amino acids: CASSQDSLTGWSRENTIYF.

V and J are TRBV6-2 or TRBV6-3 and TRBJ1-5, with 9 positions matching TRBD1. The CDR3 length is 17 residues. Germline lookup yields CDR1 MNHEY and CDR2 SVGEGT. Unmatched junction bases numbered 9, after V lost 5 bases and J lost 1 base. The CDR3 loop reads CASSLGQGIGSNQPQHF. CDR3 sequence (DNA): TGTGCCAGCAGTCTGGGACAGGGAATTGGGAGCAATCAGCCCCAGCATTTT.

This clone has more than one count but fewer than ten. V and J are TRBV7-8 and TRBJ2-5; TRBD2 might be the D (5 bases). The CDR3 spans 15 residues. Trimming left V 4 bases short and J 4 bases short, with 16 bases between. Per germline, CDR1 SGHVS and CDR2 FQNEAQ. The chain's CDR3 is CASSSDRGFGETQYF. CDR3 coding DNA: TGTGCCAGCAGCTCCGACCGAGGGTTTGGAGAGACCCAGTACTTC.

This chain joins TRBV6-1 and TRBJ1-1; 9 bases are shared with TRBD1. The length of the CDR3 is 15 residues. Trimming cost V 0 bases and J 8 bases; bases outside gene matches: 7. Germline V gene sequence: CDR1 MNHNS, CDR2 SASEGT. CDR3 residues: CASSEAPTTGGEAFF. The CDR3, as DNA: TGTGCCAGCAGTGAAGCCCCCACGACAGGGGGAGAAGCTTTCTTT.

The V and J genes are TRBV6-5 and TRBJ2-1; D call uncertain. This CDR3 region has 14 residues. Germline CDR1 is MNHEY and CDR2 is SVGAGI. Deletions cut 6 bases from V and 6 bases from J, with 15 bases between. The CDR3 reads CASSQFRSGNEQFF. The CDR3 DNA sequence: TGTGCCAGCAGCCAATTTCGATCTGGCAATGAGCAGTTCTTC.

The chain is built from TRBV6-1 and TRBJ1-2; 10 nucleotides match TRBD1. Germline trimming cut 3 bases from V and 7 bases from J; bases unmatched to any gene: 2. Germline CDR1 MNHNS, CDR2 SASEGT. The CDR3 consists of 13 residues. The DNA of the CDR3 is TGTGCCAGCAGTGATGGGACAGGGGTTGGCTACACCTTC. Translating gives CASSDGTGVGYTF.

This chain connects TRBV9 to TRBJ1-2, with 7 positions matching TRBD1. V shed 4 bases, J shed 1 base, and the junction held 4 bases outside the gene matches. The CDR3 covers 14 residues. Germline CDR1 reads SGDLS; CDR2 reads YYNGEE. As DNA, the CDR3 is TGTGCCAGCAGCCCAGCAGGGGGTAACTATGGCTACACCTTC. Its protein product is CASSPAGGNYGYTF.

The rearrangement joins TRBV5-5 to TRBJ2-3; 7 bases are a match to TRBD1. Trimming removed 10 bases from V and 0 bases from J; junction bases left unmatched: 8. CDR3 length: 14 residues. CDR1 and CDR2 (germline): SGHKS, YYEKEE (reference sequence). The CDR3 protein is CAGSRDSSTDTQYF. The CDR3 DNA is TGTGCCGGCTCCCGGGACAGTAGCACAGATACGCAGTATTTT.

The chain couples TRBV6-5 to TRBJ2-7, with D maybe TRBD1 (6 bases). The ends were cut back, 0 bases at V and 2 bases at J, with 14 bases in the middle. Germline-derived CDR1 and CDR2 are MNHEY and SVGAGI. This CDR3 has 16 residues. The CDR3 bases are TGTGCCAGCAGTTACTCGGTTCCAGGGGATGCCTACGAGCAGTACTTC. Protein: CASSYSVPGDAYEQYF.

This clone has only a few counts. In DNA, the CDR3 is TGTGCCAGCAGCTCAGGGACAACTGGAAACACCATATATTTT. It specifies CASSSGTTGNTIYF. The gene calls are TRBV7-8 and TRBJ1-3, with D possibly TRBD1 on 6 matching bases. Germline CDR1 and CDR2: SGHVS and FQNEAQ. This CDR3 contains 14 residues. The germline V and J ends were trimmed by 4 bases and 2 bases, with 9 bases remaining between them.

This chain links TRBV19 with TRBJ1-6; D call uncertain. This CDR3 region has 14 residues. With 5 bases removed from V and 6 bases from J, the gap between germline ends came to 11 bases. Germline lookup yields CDR1 LNHDA and CDR2 SQIVND (reference sequence). The CDR3 loop is CASSHRASNSPLHF. CDR3 in DNA: TGTGCCAGTAGTCACCGGGCCTCTAATTCACCCCTCCACTTT.

This chain links TRBV5-5 with TRBJ1-1; 7 nucleotides align to TRBD1. CDR3 length: 14 amino acids. Losses at the gene ends were 4 bases for V and 5 bases for J; bases not matched to a gene: 8. Looked up from germline, CDR1 is SGHKS and CDR2 is YYEKEE (reference sequence). The CDR3 sequence: CASSTRDSLTEAFF. The CDR3 DNA reads TGTGCCAGCAGCACCCGGGACAGCCTTACTGAAGCTTTCTTT.

The rearrangement links TRBV10-3 to TRBJ1-2; 9 nucleotides align to TRBD1. Germline V gene data show CDR1 as ENHRY and CDR2 as SYGVKD. This CDR3 has 14 amino acids. Losses at the gene ends were 6 bases for V and 8 bases for J; bases not matched to a gene: 10. This CDR3 is CAIRGTGSGEGYTF. The CDR3 region has the DNA TGTGCCATCAGAGGGACAGGGAGCGGGGAAGGCTACACCTTC.

This chain joins TRBV6-5 and TRBJ1-5; D is undetermined. The CDR3 loop spans 14 amino acids. The germline V gene has CDR1 MNHEY and CDR2 SVGAGI. The germline V and J ends were trimmed by 8 bases and 0 bases, with 11 bases remaining between them. The CDR3 DNA reads TGTGCCAGCGCCACCGGGAATAGCAATCAGCCCCAGCATTTT. Protein sequence: CASATGNSNQPQHF.

This chain connects TRBV19 to TRBJ1-5; weak D call: TRBD1 (5 bases). Germline loops: CDR1 LNHDA, CDR2 SQIVND (reference sequence). V shed 3 bases and J shed 2 bases, with 11 bases lying between them. This CDR3 has 15 residues. The CDR3 is CASSIPGNGNQPQHF. CDR3 DNA sequence: TGTGCCAGTAGTATCCCAGGGAATGGCAATCAGCCCCAGCATTTT.

In this sample, this clone turned up a few times. This chain links TRBV7-9 with TRBJ2-3; D gene uncertain. Germline CDR1 and CDR2: SEHNR and FQNEAQ (reference sequence). Trimming pared 2 bases from V and 6 bases from J, leaving 12 bases between. The CDR3 runs to 14 residues. As DNA, the CDR3 is TGTGCCAGCAGCTTATCCCCGGACGGTGATACGCAGTATTTT. It yields the protein CASSLSPDGDTQYF.

The CDR3 region has the DNA TGTGCCAGCGGGCAGGGGCGGCTGTACGAGCAGTACTTC. As protein: CASGQGRLYEQYF. This chain joins TRBV7-2 and TRBJ2-7, with D possibly TRBD1 on 6 matching bases. The V end was cut by 8 bases, the J end by 4 bases, with 15 bases between. Germline CDR1 is SGHTA and CDR2 is FQGNSA. This CDR3 is built from 13 residues.

This clone occurred once. J is TRBJ2-7 and V is TRBV6-5, with 7 bases matching TRBD2. Germline CDR1 is MNHEY and CDR2 is SVGAGI. This CDR3 contains 13 residues. The V and J ends lost 6 bases and 2 bases, in that order; junction bases with no gene match: 4. Here the CDR3 reads CASSSGATYEQYF. The CDR3 DNA is TGTGCCAGCAGCAGCGGGGCGACCTACGAGCAGTACTTC.

V gene TRBV9 combines with J gene TRBJ2-6; D not certain. The CDR3 consists of 16 residues. Per germline, CDR1 SGDLS and CDR2 YYNGEE. The V gene lost 3 bases and the J gene lost 4 bases, with 14 bases spanning the gap. The CDR3, as DNA: TGTGCCAGCAGCGCGACGGATGTCCTGGGGGCCAACGTCCTGACTTTC. It codes for CASSATDVLGANVLTF.

The chain uses TRBV5-1 and TRBJ1-6; D might be TRBD1 (6 bases). This CDR3 has 17 residues. The V and J ends lost 4 bases and 4 bases respectively, with 18 bases between them. CDR1 is SGHRS, CDR2 YFSETQ, per germline. CDR3 coding DNA: TGCGCCAGCAGCGAATCACAGGGCCCCGGTTATAATTCACCCCTCCACTTT. Translated: CASSESQGPGYNSPLHF. The variable domain in full, completed from reference TRBV5-1 and TRBJ1-6, reads KAGVTQTPRYLIKTRGQQVTLSCSPISGHRSVSWYQQTPGQGLQFLFEYFSETQRNKGNFPGRFSGRQFSNSRSEMNVSTLELGDSALYLCASSESQGPGYNSPLHFGNGTRLTVT.

This chain links TRBV14 with TRBJ1-1; D might be TRBD1 (5 bases). This CDR3 has 13 residues. Germline V gene data show CDR1 as SGHDN and CDR2 as FVKESK. V was clipped by 4 bases and J by 1 base, with 7 bases between them. The CDR3 spells CASSPGTNTEAFF. CDR3 in DNA: TGTGCCAGCAGCCCCGGGACGAACACTGAAGCTTTCTTT.